These T cell receptor beta chains were read from a single sample in a study of human T cells and chemical hapten exposure. TCRdb re-analysed the RACE reads in MiXCR, keeping a single row per CDR3 protein. The sample contains roughly 160,000 distinct CDR3 sequences, roughly 15% of which appear only once. Specimen: whole blood, collected in connection with sensitization to the hapten diphenylcyclopropenone (DPC). The receptors were gathered from a woman aged 25 to 39 with alopecia areata. Some clones in this sample may be carry-over from other donors' samples. Each CDR3 is given with its conserved first and last residue. The D gene is left open where the match is weak. A row's size may be missing; if present it is once, few, many or a size class.

NA,16,TRBV7-6,TRBJ2-2,TRBD1,TGTGCCAGCAGCAAGACAGGGACAGAGAACACCGGGGAGCTGTTTTTT,CASSKTGTENTGELFF
NA,15,TRBV3-1,TRBJ2-7,NA,TGTGCCAGCAGTACTGGGCGGATACTTTCCTACGAGCAGTACTTC,CASSTGRILSYEQYF
many,13,TRBV12-3/TRBV12-4,TRBJ2-3,NA,TGTGCCAGCAGTTTAAGACACACAGATACGCAGTATTTT,CASSLRHTDTQYF
few,14,TRBV7-9,TRBJ2-7,NA,TGTGCCAGCAGCCCACTCCAGGGGCCCTACGAGCAGTACTTC,CASSPLQGPYEQYF
NA,15,TRBV28,TRBJ1-5,TRBD1,TGTGCCAGCACCCTAGGGGGCGAGAACAATCAGCCCCAGCATTTT,CASTLGGENNQPQHF
few,15,TRBV28,TRBJ2-1,NA,TGTGCCAGCAGAAGACAGGCCGCGCCCTACAATGAGCAGTTCTTC,CASRRQAAPYNEQFF
many,15,TRBV12-3/TRBV12-4,TRBJ1-4,NA,TGTGCCAGCAGCTCACAACTCGGCAGTAATGAAAAACTGTTTTTT,CASSSQLGSNEKLFF
few,16,TRBV14,TRBJ2-3,TRBD1,TGTGCCAGCAGCCGACGACAGGGGAGAAGCACAGATACGCAGTATTTT,CASSRRQGRSTDTQYF
NA,15,TRBV18,TRBJ1-5,TRBD1,TGTGCCAGCTCACCGGGACAGGGGGCTTCTCTGCCCCAGCATTTT,CASSPGQGASLPQHF
few,11,TRBV7-9,TRBJ2-7,TRBD1,TGTGCCAGCAGCCTTGGGACAGGGACGTACTTC,CASSLGTGTYF
NA,15,TRBV9,TRBJ2-1,NA,TGTGCCAGCAGCGTAGGCGGAAACTCCTACAATGAGCAGTTCTTC,CASSVGGNSYNEQFF
few,14,TRBV20-1,TRBJ2-1,TRBD2,TGCAGTGCTAGAGCTAGCGGGGTAGGTAATGAGCAGTTCTTC,CSARASGVGNEQFF
few,14,TRBV4-3,TRBJ1-2,NA,TGCGCCAGCAGCCAAGATGGGATTAACTATGGCTACACCTTC,CASSQDGINYGYTF
few,15,TRBV2,TRBJ2-1,NA,TGTGCCAGCAATACACAGGAAGTGAGCTACAATGAGCAGTTCTTC,CASNTQEVSYNEQFF
few,18,TRBV12-2,TRBJ1-1,NA,TGTGCAAGTCGCTTATTTCCGGGCCCCCAAAGGTCGAACACTGAAGCTTTCTTT,CASRLFPGPQRSNTEAFF
few,14,TRBV7-9,TRBJ2-7,NA,TGTGCCAGCAGCTTGTTGGGCGGTCCTTACGAGCAGTACTTC,CASSLLGGPYEQYF
NA,12,TRBV29-1,TRBJ2-1,NA,TGCAGCGCTTCCGGGACCACCGCTGAGCAGTTCTTC,CSASGTTAEQFF
NA,14,TRBV20-1,TRBJ2-3,NA,TGCAGTGCTGGGCCCACCGCCCTCACAGATACGCAGTATTTT,CSAGPTALTDTQYF